The T cell receptor (beta chain) described here comes from a study of regulatory T cells in long-lasting Graves disease. Study-wide context: For under 3 months, newly diagnosed Graves' patients had been taking antithyroid drugs.

This CDR3 spans 15 amino acids. Germline lookup yields CDR1 MDHEN and CDR2 SYDVKM. The V and J ends lost 8 bases and 8 bases, in that order; junction bases with no gene match: 11. This clonotype has at least ten counts. HTBI primers from iRepertoire and Arm-PCR of CDR3 regions yielded the TCR beta libraries. Each CDR3 protein gets one entry after TCRdb re-called the multiplex PCR reads with MiXCR. The data hold about 420,000 distinct CDR3 sequences, with about a sixth observed a single time. As to time point: newly diagnosed GD, antithyroid drugs for less than 3 months. RNA from PBMCs was the source of the TCR library. These records were also assigned to another study, of T cells in Graves' hyperthyroidism and ophthalmopathy. From that paper: The diagnostic basis comprised clinical symptoms, serum thyroxine and TRAb, thyroid ultrasound and orbital computed tomography. Ophthalmopathy stood apart from stable hyperthyroidism in a 13 V-J model. The model made its ophthalmopathy prediction, and onset followed a median around 6.5 months later.

J is TRBJ2-1 and V is TRBV28, with 11 nucleotides matching TRBD2. Sequencing used peripheral blood mononuclear cells (PBMCs), obtained at new diagnosis, from a patient treated with antithyroid drugs. This clonotype originated in a woman aged 18-29 years with Graves disease. For the CDR3, the DNA is TGTGCCAGCCTCATAGCGGGAGGGTATTATGATGAGCAGTTCTTC. It is translated as CASLIAGGYYDEQFF.